The text below deals with one T cell receptor (beta chain). What it binds is not known. The entirety of the isolated RNA underwent reverse transcription, so expressed TCRB transcripts were sequenced. Only in-frame clones appear in the TCRdb table, and some are missing; sequencing was by immunoSEQ multiplex PCR. The top ten hold around 1.7% of the sample, which has tens of thousands of clones, approximately 61% seen once. Germline V gives CDR1 SNHLY, CDR2 FYNNEI. CDR3 length equals 16 residues. The ends lost 6 bases at V and 2 bases at J; junction bases unmatched: 6. Donors contributed one heparinised blood draw apiece, averaging about 110 mL. CD4+ naive, central memory, regulatory and stem cell-like memory subsets were isolated by sorting on CD45RO/CCR7/CD25/CD127/CD95/CD27. This sample is drawn from a study of beta chain features in type 1 diabetes. Findings and limits, study-wide: Researchers report that Type 1 diabetes patients had moderately but significantly shorter TCRB CDR3s across all four CD4+ subsets. Whatever favoring of shorter templates PCR might show would apply equally to patients and controls. Patients' naive, central memory and regulatory TCRB repertoires appeared more alike than those of healthy donors.

The receptor was derived from a man aged 30-40 years with type 1 diabetes. Some clones in this sample may be carry-over from other donors' samples. Sequencing was performed on Tregs from blood. The chain combines TRBV2 with TRBJ2-1; 11 nucleotides agree with TRBD1. For the CDR3, the DNA is TGTGCCAGCAGCGCCCCGGGACAGGGGGCCTACAATGAGCAGTTCTTC. Its translation: CASSAPGQGAYNEQFF.